Below are 25 T cell receptor beta chains sequenced from a single sample in a study of T cell repertoires in cytomegalovirus infection. TCRdb re-called the reads with MiXCR, one entry per CDR3 protein. Here the sample spans approximately 490,000 distinct CDR3 sequences, approximately 10% being singletons. The sequenced material came from PBMCs. These receptors originate from a human donor in good health (CMV status not recorded). Some clones in this sample may be carry-over from other donors' samples.

The V and J genes are TRBV5-1 and TRBJ1-1, with 9 bases identical to TRBD1. Germline V gene data show CDR1 as SGHRS and CDR2 as YFSETQ. V gave up 3 bases and J gave up 5 bases; unmatched junction bases: 11. The CDR3 is made up of 16 amino acids. This chain's CDR3 is CASSSDRGSRRTEAFF. The CDR3 DNA is TGCGCCAGCAGCTCCGACAGGGGGAGCAGACGGACTGAAGCTTTCTTT.

This clonotype has ten or more counts. This chain links TRBV7-9 with TRBJ2-5; TRBD1 matches at 7 bases. The V and J ends lost 4 bases and 0 bases, in that order; junction bases with no gene match: 11. The V gene's germline CDR1 is SEHNR and CDR2 FQNEAQ (reference sequence). The CDR3 sequence is 17 residues long. The CDR3 sequence is CASSSFPIGTDQETQYF. CDR3 coding DNA: TGTGCCAGCAGCTCTTTCCCCATCGGGACAGACCAAGAGACCCAGTACTTC.

At least ten counts were recorded for this clonotype. The chain employs TRBV19 and TRBJ2-5; 8 nucleotides agree with TRBD2. There are 13 residues in the CDR3. Trimming cost V 5 bases and J 5 bases; bases outside gene matches: 4. CDR1 is LNHDA, CDR2 SQIVND, per germline (reference sequence). The CDR3: CASSWTSRETQYF. The CDR3 nucleotides are TGTGCCAGTAGTTGGACTAGCAGGGAGACCCAGTACTTC.

This clonotype occurred many times. The chain joins TRBV12-3 or TRBV12-4 to TRBJ1-1, with TRBD1 matching 7 bases. The CDR3 runs 12 residues. J lost 5 bases, V lost 8 bases, and 5 bases had no gene match. The CDR3 sequence: CASQGGGTEAFF. The CDR3 bases are TGTGCCAGCCAAGGGGGCGGGACTGAAGCTTTCTTT.

This clonotype was counted at least ten times. The chain combines TRBV5-1 with TRBJ2-2; D unclear. Trimming took off 1 base at V and 0 bases at J, with 4 bases between the two ends. Germline-derived CDR1 and CDR2 are SGHRS and YFSETQ. This CDR3 region has 14 residues. In nucleotides, the CDR3 is TGCGCCAGCAGCTTGTCCGCGAACACCGGGGAGCTGTTTTTT. Its translation: CASSLSANTGELFF.

The V call is TRBV7-9, the J call TRBJ2-1, with D perhaps assigned TRBD1 or TRBD2 (5 bases each). V shed 0 bases and J shed 4 bases, with 13 bases lying between them. Germline CDR1 reads SEHNR; CDR2 reads FQNEAQ (reference sequence). This CDR3 has 16 residues. The CDR3 DNA is TGTGCCAGCAGCTTAGCGGGACCAGCGCCTTACAATGAGCAGTTCTTC. Translation: CASSLAGPAPYNEQFF.

This clonotype was detected many times. CDR3 in amino acids: CASSESRPGTGSNQPQHF. The CDR3 DNA reads TGCGCCAGCAGTGAGTCGAGGCCCGGGACAGGGAGCAATCAGCCCCAGCATTTT. The chain couples TRBV10-2 to TRBJ1-5; 9 bases are a match to TRBD1. The CDR3 loop spans 18 amino acids. CDR1 WSHSY and CDR2 SAAADI come from the germline V gene. V gave up 0 bases and J gave up 1 base; unmatched junction bases: 7.

This clonotype was seen a handful of times. The chain is built from TRBV5-1 and TRBJ2-1, with TRBD2 matching over 11 bases. There are 17 residues in the CDR3. V lost 4 bases and J lost 0; bases outside the gene matches: 6. The V gene's germline CDR1 is SGHRS and CDR2 YFSETQ. CDR3 sequence: CASSTASGGSSYNEQFF. The CDR3 DNA reads TGCGCCAGCAGCACGGCTAGCGGGGGGTCCTCCTACAATGAGCAGTTCTTC.

The chain links TRBV19 to TRBJ2-2, with TRBD1 matching 7 bases. The germline V gene encodes CDR1 LNHDA and CDR2 SQIVND (reference sequence). The CDR3 is made up of 14 amino acids. V trimming: 8 bases; J trimming: 6 bases; junction bases outside the gene matches: 9. The CDR3 loop is CASRTGIASGELFF. The CDR3, as DNA: TGTGCCAGTCGGACAGGAATAGCATCCGGGGAGCTGTTTTTT.

The sample holds many counts of this clonotype. The chain carries TRBV7-2 and TRBJ2-5; tentatively, D is TRBD2 (5 bases). The V gene's germline CDR1 is SGHTA and CDR2 FQGNSA. Trimming cost V 5 bases and J 7 bases, with 17 bases left between them. The CDR3 is made up of 14 amino acids. CDR3 in amino acids: CASSPSGLGLTQYF. In DNA form, the CDR3 reads TGTGCCAGCAGCCCCTCCGGACTTGGGCTGACCCAGTACTTC.

Many counts were recorded for this clonotype. This chain connects TRBV4-2 to TRBJ2-1; D ambiguous. This CDR3 is built from 15 residues. The V gene lost 0 bases and the J gene lost 0 bases, with 6 bases spanning the gap. Looked up from germline, CDR1 is LGHNA and CDR2 is YNFKEQ. The CDR3 loop is CASSQDGNSYNEQFF. The CDR3 DNA follows: TGTGCCAGCAGCCAAGATGGAAACTCCTACAATGAGCAGTTCTTC.

This clonotype was counted at least ten times. The genes are TRBV11-2 and TRBJ2-1; no firm D call. CDR3 length equals 15 residues. V gave up 3 bases and J gave up 1 base, with 10 bases separating them. The germline V gene has CDR1 SGHAT and CDR2 FQNNGV. The CDR3 protein is CASSFGGRSYNEQFF. CDR3 in DNA: TGTGCCAGCAGCTTTGGCGGCCGATCCTACAATGAGCAGTTCTTC.

In this sample, this clonotype turned up many times. The rearrangement uses TRBV6-1 and TRBJ2-5; 9 bases map to TRBD1. V shed 5 bases, J shed 5 bases, and the junction held 9 bases outside the gene matches. Germline CDR1 MNHNS, CDR2 SASEGT. The CDR3 runs 15 residues. CDR3 coding DNA: TGTGCCAGCAGTCCTGGGACAGGGAGGGCGGAGACCCAGTACTTC. This gives the protein CASSPGTGRAETQYF.

This clonotype has just a few counts. The chain employs TRBV18 and TRBJ1-1, with D uncertain. Per germline, CDR1 KGHSH and CDR2 LQKENI. Trimming took off 7 bases at V and 0 bases at J, with 9 bases between the two ends. This CDR3 comprises 13 residues. The CDR3 sequence: CASLEGLNTEAFF. The CDR3 bases are TGTGCCAGCTTAGAGGGCCTGAACACTGAAGCTTTCTTT.

A few counts support this clonotype. This chain links TRBV11-2 with TRBJ1-1; 8 bases map to TRBD1. J lost 1 base, V lost 2 bases, and 3 bases had no gene match. The V gene's germline CDR1 is SGHAT and CDR2 FQNNGV. The CDR3 contains 15 residues. The DNA of the CDR3 is TGTGCCAGCAGCTTATGGACAGGGCCGAACACTGAAGCTTTCTTT. It specifies CASSLWTGPNTEAFF. The complete variable domain, with remaining parts taken from reference TRBV11-2 and TRBJ1-1, reads EAGVAQSPRYKIIEKRQSVAFWCNPISGHATLYWYQQILGQGPKLLIQFQNNGVVDDSQLPKDRFSAERLKGVDSTLKIQPAKLEDSAVYLCASSLWTGPNTEAFFGQGTRLTVV.

This clonotype was observed a handful of times. The V and J genes are TRBV6-6 and TRBJ1-5; the D is unclear. Per germline, CDR1 MNHNY and CDR2 SVGAGI (reference sequence). V was shortened by 6 bases and J by 1 base, with 10 bases between the two germline ends. This CDR3 has 14 residues. The CDR3 nucleotides are TGTGCCAGCAGCCGAGCCGAAAGCAATCAGCCCCAGCATTTT. Protein product: CASSRAESNQPQHF.

This clonotype was detected ten times or more. This chain uses TRBV7-3 with TRBJ2-7; 8 nucleotides agree with TRBD2. The CDR3 contains 16 residues. J was trimmed by 2 bases and V by 0 bases; bases with no gene match: 6. CDR1 is SGHTA, CDR2 FQGTGA, per germline. The CDR3: CASSLTGGGATYEQYF. The CDR3, as DNA: TGTGCCAGCAGCTTAACCGGGGGGGGCGCGACCTACGAGCAGTACTTC.

This clonotype was seen many times. This chain connects TRBV20-1 to TRBJ2-5, with 11 nucleotides matching TRBD2. Germline V gene sequence: CDR1 DFQATT, CDR2 SNEGSKA (reference sequence). CDR3 length: 17 residues. V was pared by 4 bases and J by 2 bases, with 12 bases of the junction left unmatched. The DNA of the CDR3 is TGCAGTGCTAAGGGCGGGACTAGCGGCTATTCTCAAGAGACCCAGTACTTC. It translates to CSAKGGTSGYSQETQYF.

Comment on this clonotype: At one end, the junction sequence differs from germline, possibly due to a read error. The genes are TRBV20-1 and TRBJ2-1; 8 bases map to TRBD2. CDR3 length equals 16 residues. Germline CDR1 reads DFQATT; CDR2 reads SNEGSKA (reference sequence). The CDR3 bases are TGCAGTGCTAGAGATCGAGCGGGAGCGGTCTACGATGAGCAGTTCTTC. This translates into CSARDRAGAVYDEQFF.

The rearrangement joins TRBV29-1 to TRBJ1-1; D gene unclear. CDR1 is SQVTM and CDR2 is ANQGSEA in the germline V gene. V lost 7 bases and J 0 bases, leaving 15 bases between the germline ends. The CDR3 extends over 14 amino acids. CDR3 bases: TGCAGCGGAGTACGGACGGAGATGAACACTGAAGCTTTCTTT. It encodes CSGVRTEMNTEAFF.

Regarding this clonotype: With a much larger clone just one base away, this may be a read error. The chain uses TRBV18 and TRBJ2-6, with TRBD2 matching 14 bases. CDR1 is KGHSH, CDR2 LQKENI, per germline. The junction had 10 bases not matched to a gene; V was cut back by 1 base and J by 2 bases. The CDR3 length is 21 residues. The CDR3: CASSPRPGLAGVGPGANVLTF. Here the CDR3 DNA reads TGTGCCAGCTCACCACGGCCGGGACTAGCGGGAGTAGGGCCTGGGGCCAACGTCCTGACTTTC. The whole variable domain, remainder taken from reference TRBV18 and TRBJ2-6, is NAGVMQNPRHLVRRRGQEARLRCSPMKGHSHVYWYRQLPEEGLKFMVYLQKENIIDESGMPKERFSAEFPKEGPSILRIQQVVRGDSAAYFCASSPRPGLAGVGPGANVLTFGAGSRLTVL.

This clonotype was detected a few times. V gene TRBV30 combines with J gene TRBJ2-5; TRBD2 might be the D (5 bases). CDR1 GTSNPN and CDR2 SVGIG come from the germline V gene (reference sequence). The ends were cut back, 2 bases at V and 2 bases at J, with 6 bases in the middle. CDR3 length: 12 residues. The CDR3 protein is CAWSRGQETQYF. The CDR3 DNA sequence: TGTGCCTGGAGTAGAGGGCAAGAGACCCAGTACTTC. Together with reference TRBV30 and TRBJ2-5, the CDR3 gives the full variable domain: SQTIHQWPATLVQPVGSPLSLECTVEGTSNPNLYWYRQAAGRGLQLLFYSVGIGQISSEVPQNLSASRPQDRQFILSSKKLLLSDSGFYLCAWSRGQETQYFGPGTRLLVL.

This clonotype was seen repeatedly, ten times or more. The rearrangement joins TRBV7-2 to TRBJ2-5; TRBD2 agrees at 14 bases. Germline CDR1 and CDR2: SGHTA and FQGNSA. The CDR3 runs 15 residues. The V segment lost 5 bases and the J segment 5 bases; nucleotides outside the gene matches: 4. The CDR3 DNA is TGTGCCAGCAGCCGACGGACTAGCGGGGGGGAGACCCAGTACTTC. This translates into CASSRRTSGGETQYF.

The rearrangement links TRBV20-1 to TRBJ2-3, with 10 bases that match TRBD2. There are 12 residues in the CDR3. V lost 3 bases to trimming and J lost 12 bases; unmatched junction nucleotides: 6. Germline V lookup: CDR1 DFQATT, CDR2 SNEGSKA (reference sequence). CDR3 sequence: CSASGLAEGQYF. The CDR3 nucleotides read TGCAGTGCTAGTGGACTAGCGGAGGGTCAGTATTTT.

The chain employs TRBV14 and TRBJ2-5; D is possibly TRBD1 (5 bases). The ends were cut back, 0 bases at V and 3 bases at J, with 11 bases in the middle. The CDR3 spans 15 residues. CDR1 and CDR2 (germline): SGHDN, FVKESK. CDR3 in amino acids: CASSQDFGQKETQYF. The CDR3, as DNA: TGTGCCAGCAGCCAAGATTTTGGACAAAAAGAGACCCAGTACTTC.